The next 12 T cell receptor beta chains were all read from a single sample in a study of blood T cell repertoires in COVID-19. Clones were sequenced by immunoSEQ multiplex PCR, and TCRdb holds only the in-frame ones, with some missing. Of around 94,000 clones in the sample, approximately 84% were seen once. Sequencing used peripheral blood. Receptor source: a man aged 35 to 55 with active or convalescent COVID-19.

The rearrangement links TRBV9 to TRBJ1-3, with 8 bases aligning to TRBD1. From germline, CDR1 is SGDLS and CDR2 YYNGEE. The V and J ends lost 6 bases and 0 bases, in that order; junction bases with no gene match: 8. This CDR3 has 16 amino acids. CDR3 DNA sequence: TGTGCCAGCACCGCAGGGGGCTCCTTCTCTGGAAACACCATATATTTT. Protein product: CASTAGGSFSGNTIYF.

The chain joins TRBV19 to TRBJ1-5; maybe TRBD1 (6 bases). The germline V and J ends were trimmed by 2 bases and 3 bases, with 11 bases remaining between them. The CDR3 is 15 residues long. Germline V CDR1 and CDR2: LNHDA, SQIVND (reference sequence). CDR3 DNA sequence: TGTGCCAGTAGTATAAACAGGGCGATCAATCAGCCCCAGCATTTT. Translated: CASSINRAINQPQHF.

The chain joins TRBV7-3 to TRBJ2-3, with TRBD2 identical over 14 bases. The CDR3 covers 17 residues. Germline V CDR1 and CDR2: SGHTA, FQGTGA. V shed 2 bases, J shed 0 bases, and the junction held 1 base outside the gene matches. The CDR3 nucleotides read TGTGCCAGCAGCTTAGGACTAGCGGGGGGTAGCACAGATACGCAGTATTTT. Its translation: CASSLGLAGGSTDTQYF.

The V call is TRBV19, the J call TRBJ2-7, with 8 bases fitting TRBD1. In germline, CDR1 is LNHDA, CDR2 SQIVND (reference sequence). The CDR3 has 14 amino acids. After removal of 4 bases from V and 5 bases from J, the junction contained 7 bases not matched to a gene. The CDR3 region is CASSSGTGPDEQYF. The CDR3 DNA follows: TGTGCCAGTAGTAGTGGGACAGGCCCGGACGAGCAGTACTTC.

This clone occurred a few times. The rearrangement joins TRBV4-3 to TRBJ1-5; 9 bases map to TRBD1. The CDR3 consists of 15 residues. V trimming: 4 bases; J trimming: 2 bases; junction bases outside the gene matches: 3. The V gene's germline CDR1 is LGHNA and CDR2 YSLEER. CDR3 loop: CASSRTGVGNQPQHF. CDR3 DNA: TGCGCCAGCAGCCGGACAGGGGTAGGCAATCAGCCCCAGCATTTT.

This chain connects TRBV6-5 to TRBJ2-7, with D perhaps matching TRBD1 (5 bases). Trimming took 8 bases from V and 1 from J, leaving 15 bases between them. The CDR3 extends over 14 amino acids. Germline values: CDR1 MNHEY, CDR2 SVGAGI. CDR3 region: CASGRGAESYEQYF. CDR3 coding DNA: TGTGCCAGCGGTAGGGGCGCGGAGTCCTACGAGCAGTACTTC.

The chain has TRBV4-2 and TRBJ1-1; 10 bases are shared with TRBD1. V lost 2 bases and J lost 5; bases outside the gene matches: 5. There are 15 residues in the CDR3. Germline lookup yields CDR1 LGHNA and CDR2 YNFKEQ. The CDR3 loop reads CASSQSDRGGTEAFF. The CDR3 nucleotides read TGTGCCAGCAGCCAATCGGACAGGGGGGGGACTGAAGCTTTCTTT.

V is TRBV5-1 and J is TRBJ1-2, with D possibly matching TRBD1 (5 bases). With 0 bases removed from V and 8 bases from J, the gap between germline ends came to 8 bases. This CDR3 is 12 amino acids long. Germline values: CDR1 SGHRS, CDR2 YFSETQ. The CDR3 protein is CASSLAGGGYTF. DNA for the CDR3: TGCGCCAGCAGCTTGGCGGGGGGAGGCTACACCTTC. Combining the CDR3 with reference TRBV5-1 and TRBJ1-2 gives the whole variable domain KAGVTQTPRYLIKTRGQQVTLSCSPISGHRSVSWYQQTPGQGLQFLFEYFSETQRNKGNFPGRFSGRQFSNSRSEMNVSTLELGDSALYLCASSLAGGGYTFGSGTRLTVV.

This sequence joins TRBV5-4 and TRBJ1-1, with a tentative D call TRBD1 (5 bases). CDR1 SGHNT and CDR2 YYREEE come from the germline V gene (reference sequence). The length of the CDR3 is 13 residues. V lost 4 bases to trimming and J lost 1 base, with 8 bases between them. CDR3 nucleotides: TGTGCCAGCAGCGGCGGACAGAACACTGAAGCTTTCTTT. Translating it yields CASSGGQNTEAFF.

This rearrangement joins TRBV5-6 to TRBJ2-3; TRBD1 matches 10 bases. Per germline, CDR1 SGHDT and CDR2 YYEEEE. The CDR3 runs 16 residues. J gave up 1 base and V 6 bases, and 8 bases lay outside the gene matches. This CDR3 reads CASNDTGTGGTDTQYF. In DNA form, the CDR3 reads TGTGCCAGCAACGATACCGGGACAGGGGGCACAGATACGCAGTATTTT. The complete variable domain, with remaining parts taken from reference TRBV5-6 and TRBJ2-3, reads DAGVTQSPTHLIKTRGQQVTLRCSPKSGHDTVSWYQQALGQGPQFIFQYYEEEERQRGNFPDRFSGHQFPNYSSELNVNALLLGDSALYLCASNDTGTGGTDTQYFGPGTRLTVL.

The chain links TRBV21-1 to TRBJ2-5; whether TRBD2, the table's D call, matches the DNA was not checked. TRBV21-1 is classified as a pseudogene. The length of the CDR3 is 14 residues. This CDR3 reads CASSKELLQETQYF. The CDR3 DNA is TGTGCCAGCAGCAAGGAGCTTCTCCAAGAGACCCAGTACTTC.

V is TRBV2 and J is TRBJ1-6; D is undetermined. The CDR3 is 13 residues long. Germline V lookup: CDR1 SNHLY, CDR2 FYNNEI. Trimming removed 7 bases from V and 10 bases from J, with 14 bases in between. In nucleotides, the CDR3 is TGTGCCAGCACGGGGAAGGGCAAGTCACCCCTCCACTTT. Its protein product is CASTGKGKSPLHF.